Sequencing of this T cell receptor (beta chain) was carried out in a study of T cell changes during pregnancy in multiple sclerosis (dated by TCRdb to the late 2010s). For context, the study as a whole: Changes in the T cell repertoire over the course of pregnancy were examined in this study in women with multiple sclerosis.

To prepare the library, the immunoSEQ multiplex PCR assay was applied. The table was pulled from immuneACCESS by TCRdb, which kept in-frame rearrangements only. Such tables lose some clones; where checked, under half of the loss comes from unresolved V genes, and the rest has no known cause. The sample table records 30,000 to 45,000 clones; approximately 90% of these occur just once. Clones ranked in the top ten supply roughly 29% of the sample. For this clone: No antigen is known for it. No base quality values were provided; no much bigger clone lies one nucleotide off.

Clipping removes 7 bases from V and 5 bases from J, with 6 as the unmatched junction base count. The germline V gene supplies CDR1 SQVTM and CDR2 ANQGSEA. From its cysteine to its phenylalanine, the CDR3 spans 13 amino acids. Just CDR3 DNA is preserved here, 39 bases in frame from base 1. The sequence was obtained from a female donor with multiple sclerosis, enrolled in a pregnancy study. The sequencing here drew on CD8+ T cells from peripheral blood mononuclear cells, taken before pregnancy. The rearrangement combines TRBV29-1 with TRBJ1-4; 8 central nucleotides agree with TRBD1. DNA sequence: TGCAGCGCATTGGGACAGGCGAATGAAAAACTGTTTTTT. This gives the protein CSALGQANEKLFF.